This is a list of T cell receptor beta chains from one sample in a study of T cell responses to AZD1222 COVID-19 vaccine. Sequencing used immunoSEQ multiplex PCR; TCRdb keeps in-frame clones, though not all of them. This sample has 95,000 to 110,000 clones, with under 95% found just once. The sample here was peripheral blood, taken on day 0 of AZD1222 vaccination. All receptors derive from an adult in good health. Each CDR3 is given with its conserved first and last residue. A D gene is named only where the DNA matches it firmly. Clone sizes are given selectively: once, few, many, or a class where the clone is expanded.

v_gene: TRBV5-1
d_gene: TRBD1
j_gene: TRBJ2-7
abundance: few
CDR3aa: CASSLGGQGAPPYEQYF
CDR3nt: TGCGCCAGCAGCTTGGGAGGACAGGGGGCCCCCCCCTACGAGCAGTACTTC

v_gene: TRBV11-3
d_gene: .
j_gene: TRBJ2-2
abundance: .
CDR3aa: CASSINSWAGSTGELFF
CDR3nt: TGTGCCAGCAGCATCAATTCGTGGGCAGGGAGCACCGGGGAGCTGTTTTTT

v_gene: TRBV5-4
d_gene: .
j_gene: TRBJ2-7
abundance: .
CDR3aa: CASSLLGEPYEQYF
CDR3nt: TGTGCCAGCAGCTTGCTAGGGGAGCCCTACGAGCAGTACTTC

v_gene: TRBV27
d_gene: .
j_gene: TRBJ2-7
abundance: .
CDR3aa: CASSLIGSAYEQYF
CDR3nt: TGTGCCAGCAGTTTAATCGGGTCAGCCTACGAGCAGTACTTC

v_gene: TRBV28
d_gene: .
j_gene: TRBJ1-4
abundance: .
CDR3aa: CASSPLKEKLFF
CDR3nt: TGTGCCAGCAGTCCACTAAAGGAAAAACTGTTTTTT

v_gene: TRBV19
d_gene: TRBD2
j_gene: TRBJ2-1
abundance: .
CDR3aa: CASSIDARLAGAYNEQFF
CDR3nt: TGTGCCAGTAGTATTGACGCCAGACTAGCGGGGGCCTACAATGAGCAGTTCTTC

v_gene: TRBV6-2/TRBV6-3
d_gene: .
j_gene: TRBJ2-1
abundance: .
CDR3aa: CASSYSRTPNEQFF
CDR3nt: TGTGCCAGCAGTTACTCGCGGACCCCCAATGAGCAGTTCTTC

v_gene: TRBV5-5
d_gene: .
j_gene: TRBJ1-2
abundance: few
CDR3aa: CASSFTGNNYGYTF
CDR3nt: TGTGCCAGCAGCTTCACCGGGAATAACTATGGCTACACCTTC

v_gene: TRBV10-3
d_gene: .
j_gene: TRBJ2-3
abundance: .
CDR3aa: CAISESINTDTQYF
CDR3nt: TGTGCCATCAGTGAGTCCATAAACACAGATACGCAGTATTTT

v_gene: TRBV30
d_gene: TRBD2
j_gene: TRBJ2-1
abundance: .
CDR3aa: CAWSVLAGPYNEQFF
CDR3nt: TGTGCCTGGAGTGTCCTAGCGGGGCCGTACAATGAGCAGTTCTTC

v_gene: TRBV10-3
d_gene: .
j_gene: TRBJ1-6
abundance: once
CDR3aa: CASTRGADSPLHF
CDR3nt: TGTGCCAGCACTAGGGGGGCGGATTCACCCCTCCACTTT

v_gene: TRBV4-1
d_gene: TRBD1
j_gene: TRBJ2-5
abundance: .
CDR3aa: CASSQNRGQETQYF
CDR3nt: TGCGCCAGCAGCCAAAACAGGGGGCAAGAGACCCAGTACTTC

v_gene: TRBV6-6
d_gene: TRBD1
j_gene: TRBJ2-5
abundance: .
CDR3aa: CASITSRGLGETQYF
CDR3nt: TGTGCCAGCATTACTAGCAGGGGGCTGGGGGAGACCCAGTACTTC

v_gene: TRBV11-2
d_gene: TRBD2
j_gene: TRBJ2-1
abundance: .
CDR3aa: CASSLAAGGSRLNEQFF
CDR3nt: TGTGCCAGCAGCTTAGCGGCGGGGGGAAGCCGTTTGAATGAGCAGTTCTTC

v_gene: TRBV7-2
d_gene: .
j_gene: TRBJ1-1
abundance: .
CDR3aa: CASSYGWTGNTEAFF
CDR3nt: TGTGCCAGCAGTTATGGGTGGACGGGTAACACTGAAGCTTTCTTT

v_gene: TRBV18
d_gene: .
j_gene: TRBJ1-1
abundance: .
CDR3aa: CASSPRDTEAFF
CDR3nt: TGTGCCAGCTCACCTAGGGACACTGAAGCTTTCTTT

v_gene: TRBV6-5
d_gene: .
j_gene: TRBJ2-3
abundance: .
CDR3aa: CASSTDLQPDTQYF
CDR3nt: TGTGCCAGCAGCACTGACTTACAGCCCGATACGCAGTATTTT

v_gene: TRBV7-6
d_gene: TRBD1
j_gene: TRBJ1-2
abundance: .
CDR3aa: CASSLDRGTSGYTF
CDR3nt: TGTGCCAGCAGCTTAGACAGGGGTACGAGTGGCTACACCTTC

v_gene: TRBV5-1
d_gene: TRBD2
j_gene: TRBJ2-5
abundance: .
CDR3aa: CASSLSGGLGETQYF
CDR3nt: TGCGCCAGCAGCTTAAGCGGGGGGCTGGGAGAGACCCAGTACTTC

v_gene: TRBV6-1
d_gene: .
j_gene: TRBJ1-2
abundance: .
CDR3aa: CASSEALQGNGYTF
CDR3nt: TGTGCCAGCAGTGAAGCGCTGCAGGGCAACGGCTACACCTTC

v_gene: TRBV28
d_gene: TRBD1
j_gene: TRBJ1-2
abundance: few
CDR3aa: CASSPPGQGPGYTF
CDR3nt: TGTGCCAGCAGCCCCCCGGGACAGGGTCCTGGCTACACCTTC

v_gene: TRBV7-2
d_gene: TRBD1
j_gene: TRBJ1-5
abundance: .
CDR3aa: CASSFDRGHYQPQHF
CDR3nt: TGTGCCAGCAGCTTCGACAGGGGGCATTATCAGCCCCAGCATTTT

v_gene: TRBV6-2/TRBV6-3
d_gene: .
j_gene: TRBJ2-7
abundance: .
CDR3aa: CASSSGPREQYF
CDR3nt: TGTGCCAGCAGTTCAGGACCTCGCGAGCAGTACTTC

v_gene: TRBV12-3/TRBV12-4
d_gene: .
j_gene: TRBJ1-2
abundance: .
CDR3aa: CASSEIQDGGYTF
CDR3nt: TGTGCCAGCAGTGAAATCCAGGACGGTGGCTACACCTTC

v_gene: TRBV7-9
d_gene: TRBD2
j_gene: TRBJ2-5
abundance: .
CDR3aa: CASSFTSGGQETQYF
CDR3nt: TGTGCCAGCAGCTTTACTAGCGGGGGCCAAGAGACCCAGTACTTC

v_gene: TRBV9
d_gene: TRBD2
j_gene: TRBJ2-3
abundance: few
CDR3aa: CASSVGGVYDTQYF
CDR3nt: TGTGCCAGCAGCGTCGGGGGGGTTTATGATACGCAGTATTTT

v_gene: TRBV5-1
d_gene: .
j_gene: TRBJ2-7
abundance: .
CDR3aa: CASRVSSYEQYF
CDR3nt: TGCGCCAGCAGGGTGAGCTCCTACGAGCAGTACTTC

v_gene: TRBV5-3
d_gene: TRBD2
j_gene: TRBJ2-3
abundance: .
CDR3aa: CARSLCRSGGACSTDTQYF
CDR3nt: TGTGCCAGAAGCTTGTGCCGCAGCGGGGGGGCCTGTAGCACAGATACGCAGTATTTT

v_gene: TRBV5-1
d_gene: TRBD2
j_gene: TRBJ2-2
abundance: .
CDR3aa: CASRPGLAGALNTGELFF
CDR3nt: TGCGCCAGCAGACCGGGACTAGCGGGGGCCTTGAACACCGGGGAGCTGTTTTTT

v_gene: TRBV29-1
d_gene: .
j_gene: TRBJ2-3
abundance: .
CDR3aa: CSYWGTDTQYF
CDR3nt: TGCAGCTATTGGGGCACAGATACGCAGTATTTT

v_gene: TRBV2
d_gene: TRBD1
j_gene: TRBJ1-6
abundance: .
CDR3aa: CASSPGQGNSPLHF
CDR3nt: TGTGCCAGCAGTCCGGGACAGGGGAATTCACCCCTCCACTTT

v_gene: TRBV19
d_gene: .
j_gene: TRBJ2-7
abundance: once
CDR3aa: CASSYGQGGWDEQYF
CDR3nt: TGTGCCAGTAGTTACGGACAGGGAGGGTGGGACGAGCAGTACTTC

v_gene: TRBV7-9
d_gene: .
j_gene: TRBJ1-1
abundance: .
CDR3aa: CASSPRMGLDEAFF
CDR3nt: TGTGCCAGCAGCCCCCGGATGGGGCTAGACGAAGCTTTCTTT

v_gene: TRBV9
d_gene: TRBD1
j_gene: TRBJ1-1
abundance: .
CDR3aa: CASSPQHVDRDGTEAFF
CDR3nt: TGTGCCAGCAGCCCACAACACGTGGACAGGGACGGCACTGAAGCTTTCTTT

v_gene: TRBV12-3/TRBV12-4
d_gene: .
j_gene: TRBJ2-2
abundance: .
CDR3aa: CASSLLTGGELFF
CDR3nt: TGTGCCAGCAGTTTACTTACGGGCGGGGAGCTGTTTTTT

v_gene: TRBV6-5
d_gene: TRBD2
j_gene: TRBJ2-5
abundance: once
CDR3aa: CASSYSRLAGGGTQYF
CDR3nt: TGTGCCAGCAGTTACTCACGCCTAGCGGGGGGTGGGACCCAGTACTTC

v_gene: TRBV6-5
d_gene: .
j_gene: TRBJ1-5
abundance: once
CDR3aa: CASSAGPRSNQPQHF
CDR3nt: TGTGCCAGCAGCGCAGGGCCCCGGAGCAATCAGCCCCAGCATTTT

v_gene: TRBV4-1
d_gene: .
j_gene: TRBJ2-3
abundance: .
CDR3aa: CASSLRVQGGTSTDTQYF
CDR3nt: TGCGCCAGCAGCTTAAGGGTGCAAGGTGGAACTAGCACAGATACGCAGTATTTT

v_gene: TRBV5-1
d_gene: .
j_gene: TRBJ2-7
abundance: .
CDR3aa: CASSPSVSVYEQYF
CDR3nt: TGCGCCAGCAGCCCGTCGGTCTCGGTCTACGAGCAGTACTTC

v_gene: TRBV5-3
d_gene: TRBD1
j_gene: TRBJ2-4
abundance: few
CDR3aa: CASTWTGQLMKNIQYF
CDR3nt: TGTGCCAGCACCTGGACAGGGCAACTTATGAAAAACATTCAGTACTTC

v_gene: TRBV5-4
d_gene: TRBD2
j_gene: TRBJ2-5
abundance: .
CDR3aa: CASRSTSGYQETQYF
CDR3nt: TGTGCCAGCAGATCAACTAGCGGGTACCAAGAGACCCAGTACTTC

v_gene: TRBV4-2
d_gene: TRBD2
j_gene: TRBJ2-3
abundance: .
CDR3aa: CASSQESSGGTLTDTQYF
CDR3nt: TGTGCCAGCAGCCAAGAGTCCAGCGGGGGGACCCTCACAGATACGCAGTATTTT

v_gene: TRBV19
d_gene: .
j_gene: TRBJ1-2
abundance: .
CDR3aa: CASSISPLYGYTF
CDR3nt: TGTGCCAGTAGTATATCCCCTCTCTATGGCTACACCTTC

v_gene: TRBV12-3/TRBV12-4
d_gene: .
j_gene: TRBJ1-1
abundance: .
CDR3aa: CASSLLSEAFF
CDR3nt: TGTGCCAGCAGTTTGCTCTCTGAAGCTTTCTTT

v_gene: TRBV6-5
d_gene: .
j_gene: TRBJ1-5
abundance: .
CDR3aa: CASIHRGSNQPQHF
CDR3nt: TGTGCCAGCATCCACCGCGGCAGCAATCAGCCCCAGCATTTT

v_gene: TRBV5-4
d_gene: TRBD1
j_gene: TRBJ2-7
abundance: .
CDR3aa: CASSSGGSLIYEQYF
CDR3nt: TGTGCCAGCAGCTCAGGGGGCTCCCTAATATACGAGCAGTACTTC

v_gene: TRBV6-2/TRBV6-3
d_gene: TRBD1
j_gene: TRBJ1-1
abundance: .
CDR3aa: CASSYFTGTGLWTEAFF
CDR3nt: TGTGCCAGCAGTTACTTCACCGGGACAGGGTTATGGACTGAAGCTTTCTTT

v_gene: TRBV12-3/TRBV12-4
d_gene: TRBD1
j_gene: TRBJ1-2
abundance: .
CDR3aa: CASSLTGEGYTF
CDR3nt: TGTGCCAGCAGTTTGACAGGGGAAGGCTACACCTTC